Listed below are T cell receptor beta chains from one sample, sequenced in a study of molecular identifiers for immune sequencing clone quantification. TCRdb used MiXCR to reprocess the PCR reads, holding one entry per CDR3 protein. The sample lists about half a million distinct CDR3 sequences, 25% occurring once. The sequencing sample was made of naive CD8+ T cells from blood, with Jurkat cell RNA spiked in. The receptors were gathered from a human donor in good health. Some libraries in this study had Jurkat cell RNA spiked in. Both conserved end residues are part of each CDR3. A D gene is named only where the DNA matches it firmly. Clone size appears in some rows only: once, few, many, or a class for an expanded clone.

D,size,J,V,DNA,CDR3
TRBD1,NA,TRBJ2-7,TRBV7-9,TGTGCCAGCAGCGGGCCGGTTACAGGGGGCTCGGCCTACGAGCAGTACTTC,CASSGPVTGGSAYEQYF
NA,NA,TRBJ1-2,TRBV12-3/TRBV12-4,TGTGCCAGCAGCCCGTGGGCTAACTATGGCTACACCTTC,CASSPWANYGYTF
NA,NA,TRBJ1-5,TRBV21-1,TGTGCCGGTACCCAACTTCCCAAGGTTGGTTTTTACAATCAGCCCCAGCATTTT,CAGTQLPKVGFYNQPQHF
NA,few,TRBJ2-7,TRBV11-2,TGTGCCAGCAGCTTACGGACACCCGAGACATACGAGCAGTACTTC,CASSLRTPETYEQYF
NA,many,TRBJ1-1,TRBV20-1,TGCAGTGCCCTTCCGGGGGGACATGAAGCTTTCTTT,CSALPGGHEAFF
NA,few,TRBJ1-2,TRBV4-2,TGTGCCAGCAGCCAAGACCCCCGGGCTAGCACCTTC,CASSQDPRASTF
TRBD2,NA,TRBJ2-5,TRBV6-5,TGTGCCCGCAGTGGTGCGGGGGGGCCCTCTGAGCCCCAGTACTTC,CARSGAGGPSEPQYF
NA,NA,TRBJ2-3,TRBV11-1,TGTGCCAGCAGCTCCGAGGGGCTGCCCAATACGCAGTATTTT,CASSSEGLPNTQYF
NA,many,TRBJ1-1,TRBV6-2/TRBV6-3,TGTGCCAGCAAGGTGGGTCCGAACACTGAAGCTTTCTTT,CASKVGPNTEAFF
NA,few,TRBJ1-6,TRBV5-3,TGTGCCAGAAGCGAATGGACAGTGCTTCGACGGAATAATTCACCCCTCCACTTT,CARSEWTVLRRNNSPLHF
TRBD1,NA,TRBJ1-4,TRBV12-3/TRBV12-4,TGTGCCAGCGGCAGTCCGGGACAGGGGAATGAATTACTGCGATTT,CASGSPGQGNELLRF
NA,many,TRBJ1-1,TRBV5-5,TGTGCCAGCAGCTTGGTCAGGGAGGCTGAAGCTTTCTTT,CASSLVREAEAFF
TRBD1,NA,TRBJ1-1,TRBV20-1,TGCAGTGCTAGTGGGACAGACATGATGAACACTGAAGCTTTCTTT,CSASGTDMMNTEAFF
NA,NA,TRBJ2-1,TRBV11-2,TGTGCCAGCAGCCCGACTGGCGGGGGCCTCTACAATGAGCAGTTCTTC,CASSPTGGGLYNEQFF
TRBD1,NA,TRBJ2-2,TRBV6-6,TGTGCCAGCAGAACGATACAGGGGACGGACACCGGGGAGCTGTTTTTT,CASRTIQGTDTGELFF
NA,NA,TRBJ2-7,TRBV30,TGTGCCCGGAGTCTCGGCGGTAGCGAGCAGTACTTC,CARSLGGSEQYF
NA,many,TRBJ2-1,TRBV7-2,TGTGCCAGCAGCTTCTATAGCTCCTACAATGAGCAGTTCTTC,CASSFYSSYNEQFF
NA,NA,TRBJ1-1,TRBV28,TGTGCCAGCAGTTCACACCCACAAGGACGGAACACTGAAGCTTTCTTT,CASSSHPQGRNTEAFF
NA,NA,TRBJ2-1,TRBV3-1,TGTGCCAGCAGCCAATTTCTGCCCAGGTCCCACAATGAGCAGTCCTTC,CASSQFLPRSHNEQSF
TRBD1,NA,TRBJ1-6,TRBV3-1,TGTGCCAGCAGCCCGACGGACAGGGACCTGCGGAGAGACAGTAGGTCACCCCTCCACTTT,CASSPTDRDLRRDSRSPLHF
TRBD1,many,TRBJ1-4,TRBV30,TGTGCCTGGAGTCCAGGGGGGACCGATGAAAAACTGTTTTTT,CAWSPGGTDEKLFF
NA,few,TRBJ1-1,TRBV27,TGTGCCAGCAGTTTACAGGGCCCTGGGACTGAAGCTTTCTTT,CASSLQGPGTEAFF
NA,NA,TRBJ1-1,TRBV6-2/TRBV6-3,TGTGCCAGCACACCGGTTAGCGCAGGATTTATGAACACTGAAGCTTTCTTT,CASTPVSAGFMNTEAFF
NA,NA,TRBJ1-5,TRBV27,TGTGCCAGCAGTTACGCTTCGCAGCAGCCCCAGCATTTT,CASSYASQQPQHF
TRBD1,few,TRBJ2-4,TRBV5-1,TGCGCCAACAGCTTGGCACCAGGGGGCGAAAACATTCAGTACTTC,CANSLAPGGENIQYF
NA,NA,TRBJ2-7,TRBV7-2,TGTGCCAGCACCAGTCAGGGCCTCGGGGGAAGCGAGCAGTACTTC,CASTSQGLGGSEQYF
NA,many,TRBJ1-5,TRBV28,TGTGCCAGCATTTTAGGGAAACCCAATCAGCCCCAGCATTTT,CASILGKPNQPQHF
NA,NA,TRBJ1-2,TRBV10-3,TGTGCCAGTCTACCCGGGTCCCTCAACTATGGCTACACCTTC,CASLPGSLNYGYTF
NA,many,TRBJ2-3,TRBV23-1,TGCGCCAGCACCCTAAGATGCGGTACACGAAGCACAGATACGCAGTATTTT,CASTLRCGTRSTDTQYF
NA,few,TRBJ1-1,TRBV3-1,TGTGCCAGCAGCCAAGTCAGGGGCCCTGAAGCTTTCTTT,CASSQVRGPEAFF
TRBD2,few,TRBJ2-3,TRBV19,TGTGCCAGTAGCATTAGGACTAGCGGGGGGACAGATACGCAGTATTTT,CASSIRTSGGTDTQYF
TRBD2,NA,TRBJ2-3,TRBV5-6,TGTGCCAGCAGCTTGGAAGGTAGCGGGATAAGCATAGATACGCAGTATTTT,CASSLEGSGISIDTQYF
NA,NA,TRBJ2-7,TRBV7-9,TGTGCCAGCAGCTTAGCTATAGGACGGCTCTACGAGCAGTACTTC,CASSLAIGRLYEQYF
NA,few,TRBJ1-1,TRBV7-8,TGTGCCAGCAGTGAAGGGGTAGCTGAAGCTTTCTTT,CASSEGVAEAFF
TRBD1,many,TRBJ1-5,TRBV20-1,TGCAGTGCGCCGGACAGGGGTTACGGTCAGCCCCAGCATTTT,CSAPDRGYGQPQHF
NA,many,TRBJ1-6,TRBV7-9,TGTGCCAGCAGCTTATCGCCCGTGGTCGATAATTCACCCCTCCACTTT,CASSLSPVVDNSPLHF
NA,few,TRBJ1-1,TRBV6-4,TGTGCCACCAAATCTTCTATGGCGGACACTGAAGCTTTCTTT,CATKSSMADTEAFF
TRBD2,NA,TRBJ2-3,TRBV27,TGTGCCAGCAGTTCATTACTAGCGGCAGATACGCAGTATTTT,CASSSLLAADTQYF
NA,NA,TRBJ2-3,TRBV7-9,TGTGCCAGCAGCTTAGCGGGTGATAATACGCAGTATTTT,CASSLAGDNTQYF
NA,many,TRBJ2-7,TRBV5-5,TGTGCCAGCAGCTTATACCGGGACCGGAACGAGGAGCAGTACTTC,CASSLYRDRNEEQYF
TRBD2,few,TRBJ2-2,TRBV6-1,TGTGCCAGCAGTGAAGCGTTTAAGCGGGAGGGCCTGGGCACCGGGGAGCTGTTTTTT,CASSEAFKREGLGTGELFF
NA,many,TRBJ2-1,TRBV30,TGTGCCTGGACCGAGGAAATCAATGAGCAGTTCTTC,CAWTEEINEQFF
NA,NA,TRBJ2-7,TRBV21-1,TGTGCCAGCAGCAAAGGAAGGGACCGTTTATACGAGCAGTACTTC,CASSKGRDRLYEQYF
TRBD2,few,TRBJ2-2,TRBV7-6,TGTGCCAGCAGCCGATACGGGGGGGGCACCGGGGAGCTGTTTTTT,CASSRYGGGTGELFF
NA,NA,TRBJ1-1,TRBV5-6,TGTGCCAGCAGCTTGGACTTCGATCGGGACAACACTGAAGCTTTCTTT,CASSLDFDRDNTEAFF
TRBD2,few,TRBJ2-7,TRBV28,TGTGCCAGCAGTTCCGTGACTGCTAGCGGGGTATCCTACGAGCAGTACTTC,CASSSVTASGVSYEQYF
NA,many,TRBJ2-7,TRBV4-3,TGCGCCAGCAGCCAAGGGAGCCAGACCTACGAGCAGTACTTC,CASSQGSQTYEQYF
TRBD2,many,TRBJ2-3,TRBV3-1,TGTGCCAGCAGCGCTAGCGGGGCCCTGGATACGCAGTATTTT,CASSASGALDTQYF
NA,many,TRBJ1-5,TRBV4-3,TGCGCCAGCAGCCAAGAAAGGGTAGGTCAGCCCCAGCATTTT,CASSQERVGQPQHF
NA,few,TRBJ1-5,TRBV4-1,TGCGCCAGCAGCCTTTCCCCCGAGACCGGTCAGCCCCAGCATTTT,CASSLSPETGQPQHF
TRBD2,NA,TRBJ2-1,TRBV7-3,TGTGCCAGCAGCTCTCTACCTTCCGGGACTAGCGCTTACAATGAGCAGTTCTTC,CASSSLPSGTSAYNEQFF
TRBD2,many,TRBJ2-7,TRBV4-3,TGCGCCAGCAGCCAAGATCGAGCGGGAGAGGCCTACGAGCAGTACTTC,CASSQDRAGEAYEQYF
TRBD1,many,TRBJ2-3,TRBV11-2,TGTGCCAGCAGCTTAGGACAGGGTTCAGATACGCAGTATTTT,CASSLGQGSDTQYF
NA,NA,TRBJ1-1,TRBV7-9,TGTGCCAGTTTGTGGGGGACTGAAGCTTTCTTT,CASLWGTEAFF
NA,once,TRBJ1-2,TRBV6-5,TGTGCCAGCAGTTACTCTGGCTATGGATACACCTTC,CASSYSGYGYTF
TRBD1,NA,TRBJ2-5,TRBV6-5,TGTGCCAGCAGGGGCCGACAGGGGGTCCAAGAGACCCGGTACTTC,CASRGRQGVQETRYF
NA,NA,TRBJ2-2,TRBV7-9,TGTACCAGCACCTTAGGTCAAGCGAACACCGGGGAGCTGTTTTTT,CTSTLGQANTGELFF
NA,NA,TRBJ2-6,TRBV27,TGTGCCAGCAGGGGGGGGGCCTCTGGGGCCAACGTCCTGACTTTC,CASRGGASGANVLTF